This T cell receptor beta chain was sequenced for a study of radiotherapy plus CTLA-4 blockade in lung cancer. Trimming removed 2 bases at V and 7 bases at J, with 10 bases between. The CDR3 sequence is 13 residues long. Germline values: CDR1 SGHRS, CDR2 YFSETQ. The repertoire was sequenced with immunoSEQ multiplex PCR; TCRdb's copy has only in-frame clones and lacks some. This table has roughly 90,000 clones, about 90% appearing once. The sample in question was peripheral blood, obtained from a patient treated with radiotherapy plus ipilimumab. The sequence was obtained from a human donor with non-small cell lung cancer that progressed on radiotherapy plus ipilimumab. V usage is TRBV5-1 and J usage is TRBJ1-5; no firm D call. The CDR3 loop reads CASSFSAGQPQHF. The CDR3 coding sequence is TGCGCCAGCAGCTTTTCGGCCGGGCAGCCCCAGCATTTT.